Listed here is a single T cell receptor (beta chain). Produced via immunoSEQ multiplex PCR; TCRdb's table is partial and in-frame only. The sample shows about 36,000 clones, 89% of them seen only once. CDR1 SGHVS and CDR2 FNYEAQ come from the germline V gene. CDR3 length: 14 residues. Between the trimmed V and J ends, which lost 6 bases and 2 bases, there was a span of 10 bases. These data originate in a study of T cell changes during pregnancy in multiple sclerosis. The sequencing here drew on CD8+ T cells from peripheral blood mononuclear cells, taken in the third trimester of pregnancy. The chain combines TRBV7-6 with TRBJ2-2, with D perhaps TRBD1 (6 bases). This clonotype was obtained from a female donor with multiple sclerosis, enrolled in a pregnancy study. CDR3 sequence reads: CASSRTENTGELFF. CDR3 in DNA: TGTGCCAGCAGTCGGACAGAAAACACCGGGGAGCTGTTTTTT.